Listed below are T cell receptor beta chains from one sample, sequenced in a study of STAT5B mutations in CD4+ large granular lymphocyte leukemia. Libraries were prepared by immunoSEQ multiplex PCR; TCRdb keeps only in-frame clonotypes and omits some of them. This table holds some 40,000 clones, just over 85% found once. Sequenced: CD4+ T cells from blood buffy coats. These receptors were obtained from a human donor in good health. CDR3s include the opening cysteine and the closing phenylalanine or tryptophan. The order of the fields is J gene, V gene, clone size, D gene, CDR3 protein, CDR3 DNA. A D gene is named only where the DNA matches it firmly. The listing skips clone size in some rows; elsewhere it reads once, few, many or a size class.

J gene: TRBJ2-5
V gene: TRBV7-9
clone size: once
D gene: TRBD2
CDR3 protein: CASRPPVAGEETQYF
CDR3 DNA: TGTGCCAGTCGGCCCCCCGTAGCGGGAGAAGAGACCCAGTACTTC

J gene: TRBJ1-2
V gene: TRBV27
clone size: .
D gene: .
CDR3 protein: CASSPGLISNYGYTF
CDR3 DNA: TGTGCCAGCAGTCCCGGACTGATTTCTAACTATGGCTACACCTTC

J gene: TRBJ2-2
V gene: TRBV4-3
clone size: .
D gene: .
CDR3 protein: CASSKGETLATGELFF
CDR3 DNA: TGCGCCAGCAGCAAGGGGGAGACCCTAGCAACCGGGGAGCTGTTTTTT

J gene: TRBJ1-2
V gene: TRBV30
clone size: .
D gene: .
CDR3 protein: CAWSVLRDTGYTF
CDR3 DNA: TGTGCCTGGAGTGTACTAAGGGACACTGGCTACACCTTC

J gene: TRBJ1-2
V gene: TRBV19
clone size: .
D gene: TRBD1
CDR3 protein: CASSPVTGGDNYGYTF
CDR3 DNA: TGTGCCAGTAGTCCTGTAACAGGGGGCGACAACTATGGCTACACCTTC

J gene: TRBJ2-5
V gene: TRBV5-1
clone size: .
D gene: TRBD2
CDR3 protein: CASSFAGGPLETQYF
CDR3 DNA: TGCGCCAGCAGCTTCGCGGGAGGGCCGTTGGAGACCCAGTACTTC

J gene: TRBJ2-5
V gene: TRBV6-6
clone size: .
D gene: .
CDR3 protein: CASSYGAYRETQYF
CDR3 DNA: TGTGCCAGCAGTTACGGAGCCTACAGGGAGACCCAGTACTTC

J gene: TRBJ2-3
V gene: TRBV5-4
clone size: once
D gene: .
CDR3 protein: CASSLRTGSTDTQYF
CDR3 DNA: TGTGCCAGCAGCTTGAGGACGGGCAGCACAGATACGCAGTATTTT

J gene: TRBJ1-2
V gene: TRBV7-9
clone size: .
D gene: .
CDR3 protein: CASGTSGTNYGYTF
CDR3 DNA: TGTGCCAGCGGGACATCAGGTACTAACTATGGCTACACCTTC

J gene: TRBJ1-2
V gene: TRBV6-5
clone size: .
D gene: TRBD1
CDR3 protein: CASRWTGYMVGYTF
CDR3 DNA: TGTGCCAGCAGGTGGACAGGCTACATGGTTGGCTACACCTTC

J gene: TRBJ1-1
V gene: TRBV10-1
clone size: .
D gene: .
CDR3 protein: CASSENSGARLNTEAFF
CDR3 DNA: TGCGCCAGCAGTGAAAACTCCGGGGCCAGGCTGAACACTGAAGCTTTCTTT

J gene: TRBJ1-5
V gene: TRBV28
clone size: .
D gene: TRBD1
CDR3 protein: CASATGVPKPQHF
CDR3 DNA: TGTGCCAGCGCCACAGGGGTCCCGAAGCCCCAGCATTTT

J gene: TRBJ2-5
V gene: TRBV12-2
clone size: once
D gene: .
CDR3 protein: CARRHGGTAPQQETQYF
CDR3 DNA: TGTGCAAGGCGCCACGGGGGGACAGCCCCCCAGCAGGAGACCCAGTACTTC

J gene: TRBJ1-2
V gene: TRBV19
clone size: .
D gene: .
CDR3 protein: CASGSGPNYGYTF
CDR3 DNA: TGTGCCAGTGGTTCCGGTCCGAACTATGGCTACACCTTC

J gene: TRBJ1-2
V gene: TRBV20-1
clone size: .
D gene: .
CDR3 protein: CSAGTDYGYTF
CDR3 DNA: TGCAGTGCCGGGACCGACTATGGCTACACCTTC

J gene: TRBJ2-7
V gene: TRBV5-8
clone size: .
D gene: TRBD2
CDR3 protein: CASSLGTSGSAYEQYF
CDR3 DNA: TGTGCCAGCAGCTTGGGGACTAGCGGGTCGGCCTACGAGCAGTACTTC

J gene: TRBJ2-2
V gene: TRBV30
clone size: few
D gene: .
CDR3 protein: CAWTAAPSTGELFF
CDR3 DNA: TGTGCCTGGACGGCAGCGCCGAGCACCGGGGAGCTGTTTTTT

J gene: TRBJ1-2
V gene: TRBV9
clone size: few
D gene: .
CDR3 protein: CASSEPGRVNGYTF
CDR3 DNA: TGTGCCAGCAGCGAGCCCGGCCGGGTCAATGGCTACACCTTC

J gene: TRBJ2-7
V gene: TRBV5-1
clone size: .
D gene: .
CDR3 protein: CASSLGYEQYF
CDR3 DNA: TGCGCCAGCAGCTTGGGATACGAGCAGTACTTC

J gene: TRBJ2-2
V gene: TRBV9
clone size: .
D gene: TRBD2
CDR3 protein: CASSVDAGAGELFF
CDR3 DNA: TGTGCCAGCAGCGTAGACGCGGGAGCCGGGGAGCTGTTTTTT